This TCR beta chain came from a study of T cell changes during pregnancy in multiple sclerosis. The protocol was immunoSEQ multiplex PCR, while the TCRdb copy is restricted to in-frame clones and leaves out a portion. Among some 39,000 clones listed, about 88% were seen once. Trimming removed 5 bases from V and 2 bases from J, with 9 bases in between. This CDR3 is 13 amino acids long. Germline values: CDR1 MGHRA, CDR2 YSYEKL. The rearrangement uses TRBV4-1 and TRBJ1-1, with TRBD1 as a possible D gene (6 bases). This material consisted of CD8+ T cells from peripheral blood mononuclear cells, taken in the first trimester of pregnancy. The source is a female donor with multiple sclerosis, enrolled in a pregnancy study. The CDR3 region is CASSTTGNTEAFF. CDR3 nucleotide sequence: TGCGCCAGCAGCACGACAGGAAACACTGAAGCTTTCTTT.